The 19 T cell receptor beta chains reported below all come from one sample, sequenced in a study of beta chain features in type 1 diabetes. Findings of the study overall: There was a moderate but significant shortening of TCRB CDR3s in all four CD4+ subsets of Type 1 diabetes patients.

Their antigens are not known. cDNA synthesis used the whole RNA isolate, giving expressed TCRB sequences. Profiling relied on immunoSEQ multiplex PCR, and the TCRdb table lists in-frame clones only, not all of them. The data hold approximately 24,000 clones, with 40% to 60% observed a single time. Sequenced: stem cell memory CD4+ T cells from blood. These receptors came from a man aged 30 to 45 with type 1 diabetes.

J is TRBJ1-6 and V is TRBV2; D uncertain. The V gene's germline CDR1 is SNHLY and CDR2 FYNNEI. The CDR3 sequence is 16 residues long. With 4 bases removed from V and 0 bases from J, the gap between germline ends came to 10 bases. The DNA of the CDR3 is TGTGCCAGCAGTGTGGGCCCCCGCTCCTATAATTCACCCCTCCACTTT. It encodes CASSVGPRSYNSPLHF.

This rearrangement joins TRBV5-8 to TRBJ2-1; the D is unclear. The CDR3 contains 12 residues. The germline V gene encodes CDR1 SGHTS and CDR2 YDEGEE. V dropped 2 bases and J dropped 9 bases, with 9 bases sitting between them. The CDR3 bases are TGTGCCAGCAGCTTTGAAACGGGTGAGCAGTTCTTC. Its protein product is CASSFETGEQFF.

This clone was seen a few times. V and J are TRBV7-6 and TRBJ1-5; a weak D match, TRBD1 (5 bases). The CDR3 extends over 16 amino acids. Germline CDR1 reads SGHVS; CDR2 reads FNYEAQ. The V end was cut by 1 base, the J end by 4 bases, with 14 bases between. As DNA, the CDR3 is TGTGCCAGCAGCTTAGAAGCCGACGGGGGGAATCAGCCCCAGCATTTT. Its translation is CASSLEADGGNQPQHF. The full variable domain, in which reference TRBV7-6 and TRBJ1-5 provide the parts outside the CDR3, is GAGVSQSPRYKVTKRGQDVALRCDPISGHVSLYWYRQALGQGPEFLTYFNYEAQQDKSGLPNDRFSAERPEGSISTLTIQRTEQRDSAMYRCASSLEADGGNQPQHFGDGTRLSIL.

The rearrangement links TRBV5-1 to TRBJ2-6, with TRBD1 identical over 7 bases. After removal of 4 bases from V and 2 bases from J, the junction contained 3 bases not matched to a gene. In germline, CDR1 is SGHRS, CDR2 YFSETQ. The CDR3 loop spans 15 amino acids. This CDR3 reads CASSLDRAGANVLTF. CDR3 DNA: TGCGCCAGCAGCCTCGACAGGGCTGGGGCCAACGTCCTGACTTTC.

The chain links TRBV4-1 to TRBJ1-6, with a possible D match to TRBD1 (5 bases). This CDR3 contains 18 residues. V was clipped by 3 bases and J by 1 base, with 16 bases between them. The germline V gene has CDR1 MGHRA and CDR2 YSYEKL. The CDR3 DNA sequence: TGCGCCAGCAGCCAGATCCCCTGGGGGGGTTCCTATAATTCACCCCTCCACTTT. It encodes CASSQIPWGGSYNSPLHF.

This chain uses TRBV2 with TRBJ1-5, with 7 bases that match TRBD1. The germline V gene has CDR1 SNHLY and CDR2 FYNNEI. The CDR3 runs to 16 residues. Losses at the gene ends were 3 bases for V and 1 base for J; bases not matched to a gene: 6. In nucleotides, the CDR3 is TGTGCCAGCAGTGACTTGAGGGGGCGAAGCAATCAGCCCCAGCATTTT. Its translation: CASSDLRGRSNQPQHF.

The chain uses TRBV5-4 and TRBJ1-2, with D tentatively TRBD1 (6 bases). Germline CDR1 reads SGHNT; CDR2 reads YYREEE (reference sequence). The germline V and J ends were trimmed by 6 bases and 2 bases, with 17 bases remaining between them. There are 15 residues in the CDR3. CDR3 DNA sequence: TGTGCCAGCACCTTAGGAAACCAGGGGAACTATGGCTACACCTTC. Amino acid sequence: CASTLGNQGNYGYTF.

In its sample, this clone was seen once. The chain is built from TRBV29-1 and TRBJ1-2, with 11 bases matching TRBD1. CDR1 is SQVTM and CDR2 is ANQGSEA in the germline V gene. After removal of 2 bases from V and 4 bases from J, the junction contained 3 bases not matched to a gene. This CDR3 region has 14 residues. The CDR3 protein is CSVEPGTGGYGYTF. CDR3 in DNA: TGCAGCGTTGAACCCGGGACAGGGGGCTATGGCTACACCTTC.

This chain uses TRBV2 with TRBJ2-3; 11 positions match TRBD1. From germline, CDR1 is SNHLY and CDR2 FYNNEI. The CDR3 consists of 14 residues. The ends lost 11 bases at V and 3 bases at J; junction bases unmatched: 7. The chain's CDR3 is CAGSRDRGTDTQYF. CDR3 sequence (DNA): TGTGCCGGTAGCCGGGACAGGGGGACAGATACGCAGTATTTT. The variable domain in full, with the rest retrieved from reference TRBV2 and TRBJ2-3, is EPEVTQTPSHQVTQMGQEVILRCVPISNHLYFYWYRQILGQKVEFLVSFYNNEISEKSEIFDDQFSVERPDGSNFTLKIRSTKLEDSAMYFCAGSRDRGTDTQYFGPGTRLTVL.

This clone was found a few times. CDR3 DNA sequence: TGTGCCAGCAGGGACTCGGGGATGGGGAAAAACATTCAGTACTTC. It specifies CASRDSGMGKNIQYF. The chain carries TRBV2 and TRBJ2-4; a weak D match, TRBD2 (5 bases). CDR1 SNHLY and CDR2 FYNNEI come from the germline V gene. The CDR3 has 15 residues. Trimming removed 6 bases from V and 4 bases from J, with 16 bases in between.

The chain employs TRBV29-1 and TRBJ2-2, with TRBD2 identical over 8 bases. Per germline, CDR1 SQVTM and CDR2 ANQGSEA. The CDR3 runs 16 residues. The V gene end was trimmed by 6 bases and the J gene end by 5 bases; junction bases not matched to a gene: 14. The CDR3 DNA is TGCAGCGTCGTTAGGGTGGTAGCGGGACGGACCGGGGAGCTGTTTTTT. It specifies CSVVRVVAGRTGELFF.

V gene TRBV2 combines with J gene TRBJ2-1; tentatively, D is TRBD2 (6 bases). The ends were cut back, 2 bases at V and 6 bases at J, with 17 bases in the middle. CDR1 and CDR2 from the germline V gene are SNHLY and FYNNEI. The CDR3 totals 16 residues. CDR3 sequence: CASSEIGGTRRNEQFF. The CDR3, as DNA: TGTGCCAGCAGTGAAATAGGCGGGACGCGGCGCAATGAGCAGTTCTTC.

The J gene is TRBJ2-1, the V gene TRBV6-4; maybe TRBD2 (7 bases). CDR1 and CDR2 from the germline V gene are MRHNA and SNTAGT. The V end was cut by 11 bases, the J end by 7 bases, with 36 bases between. CDR3 length: 19 residues. The chain's CDR3 is CASPTGKRTPWGGFNEQFF. The CDR3 coding sequence is TGTGCCTCCCCCACCGGAAAGCGGACACCATGGGGGGGCTTTAATGAGCAGTTCTTC.

The V call is TRBV30, the J call TRBJ1-1; no firm D call. The CDR3 consists of 13 residues. V was clipped by 2 bases and J by 6 bases, with 13 bases between them. CDR1 is GTSNPN and CDR2 is SVGIG in the germline V gene (reference sequence). CDR3 coding DNA: TGTGCCTGGAGTAACAGTCGGTACGCTGAAGCTTTCTTT. Encoded protein: CAWSNSRYAEAFF. Based on the CDR3 plus reference TRBV30 and TRBJ1-1, the full variable domain is SQTIHQWPATLVQPVGSPLSLECTVEGTSNPNLYWYRQAAGRGLQLLFYSVGIGQISSEVPQNLSASRPQDRQFILSSKKLLLSDSGFYLCAWSNSRYAEAFFGQGTRLTVV.

This clone occurred a few times. The rearrangement links TRBV5-8 to TRBJ2-2; 8 positions match TRBD1. The ends lost 3 bases at V and 7 bases at J; junction bases unmatched: 5. The germline V gene encodes CDR1 SGHTS and CDR2 YDEGEE. The length of the CDR3 is 14 residues. The CDR3 DNA reads as TGTGCCAGCAGCTCGGACAGGGCAATCGGGGAGCTGTTTTTT. Translation: CASSSDRAIGELFF.

The gene calls are TRBV18 and TRBJ1-1; no reliable D call. This CDR3 contains 13 residues. Trimming shortened V by 4 bases and J by 1 base, and 7 bases separated the two germline ends. The germline V gene has CDR1 KGHSH and CDR2 LQKENI. The CDR3, as DNA: TGTGCCAGCTCACGCGACACGAACACTGAAGCTTTCTTT. The encoded protein is CASSRDTNTEAFF. Combining the CDR3 with reference TRBV18 and TRBJ1-1 gives the whole variable domain NAGVMQNPRHLVRRRGQEARLRCSPMKGHSHVYWYRQLPEEGLKFMVYLQKENIIDESGMPKERFSAEFPKEGPSILRIQQVVRGDSAAYFCASSRDTNTEAFFGQGTRLTVV.

The chain employs TRBV5-1 and TRBJ1-5; D is possibly TRBD1 (6 bases). The CDR3 runs 15 residues. Germline V lookup: CDR1 SGHRS, CDR2 YFSETQ. The V end lost 1 base, the J end lost 0 bases, and 8 bases lay between the germline ends. The chain's CDR3 is CASSLKGDSNQPQHF. The CDR3, as DNA: TGCGCCAGCAGCTTGAAGGGGGATAGCAATCAGCCCCAGCATTTT.

The CDR3 loop is CASSAIAGRGNEQFF. CDR3 nucleotide sequence: TGTGCCAGTAGTGCAATAGCGGGAAGGGGCAATGAGCAGTTCTTC. The rearrangement uses TRBV19 and TRBJ2-1; TRBD2 agrees at 8 bases. V lost 5 bases to trimming and J lost 6 bases; unmatched junction nucleotides: 9. CDR3 size: 15 residues. CDR1 and CDR2 (germline): LNHDA, SQIVND (reference sequence).

The J gene is TRBJ1-3, the V gene TRBV2; maybe TRBD1 (5 bases). The CDR3 covers 16 residues. The ends were cut back, 7 bases at V and 1 base at J, with 17 bases in the middle. Per germline, CDR1 SNHLY and CDR2 FYNNEI. The CDR3 DNA is TGTGCCAGCACCCCCGGAGAGGGGAGGTCTGGAAACACCATATATTTT. Protein sequence: CASTPGEGRSGNTIYF.